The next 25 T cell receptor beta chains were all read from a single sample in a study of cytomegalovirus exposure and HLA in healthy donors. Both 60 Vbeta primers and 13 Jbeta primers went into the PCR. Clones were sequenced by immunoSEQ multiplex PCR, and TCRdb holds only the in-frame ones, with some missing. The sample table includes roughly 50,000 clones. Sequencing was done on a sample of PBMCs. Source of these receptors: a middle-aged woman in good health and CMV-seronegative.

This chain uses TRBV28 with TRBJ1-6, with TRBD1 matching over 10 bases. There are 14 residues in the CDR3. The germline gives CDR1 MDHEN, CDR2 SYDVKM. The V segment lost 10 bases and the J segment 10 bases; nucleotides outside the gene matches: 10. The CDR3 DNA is TGTGCCACCCCGGGACAGGGGCAGAACTCACCCCTCCACTTT. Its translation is CATPGQGQNSPLHF.

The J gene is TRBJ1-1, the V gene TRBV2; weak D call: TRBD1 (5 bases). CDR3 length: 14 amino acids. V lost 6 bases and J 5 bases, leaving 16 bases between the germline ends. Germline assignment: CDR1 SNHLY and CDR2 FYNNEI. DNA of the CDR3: TGTGCCAGCAGAAGAATGGCAGGGCGAACTGAAGCTTTCTTT. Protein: CASRRMAGRTEAFF.

The DNA for the CDR3 is TGTGCCAGTAGTGTAGCCTGGACAGGGGAGGGTGGCTACACCTTC. Translating gives CASSVAWTGEGGYTF. The V call is TRBV19, the J call TRBJ1-2, with 9 bases identical to TRBD1. This CDR3 is built from 15 residues. Germline V gene sequence: CDR1 LNHDA, CDR2 SQIVND (reference sequence). The J segment lost 7 bases and the V segment lost 5 bases, leaving 11 bases of the junction unmatched.

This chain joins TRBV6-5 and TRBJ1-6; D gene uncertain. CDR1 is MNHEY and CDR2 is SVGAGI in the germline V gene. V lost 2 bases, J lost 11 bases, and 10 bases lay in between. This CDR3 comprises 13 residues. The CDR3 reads CASSYRIGAPLHF. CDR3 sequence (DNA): TGTGCCAGCAGTTACCGGATCGGGGCACCCCTCCACTTT.

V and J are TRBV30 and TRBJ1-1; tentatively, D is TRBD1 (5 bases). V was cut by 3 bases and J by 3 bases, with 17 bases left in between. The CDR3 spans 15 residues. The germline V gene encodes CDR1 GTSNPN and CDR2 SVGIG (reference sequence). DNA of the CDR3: TGTGCCTGGAGCCCCGGGGGTCCGCGGGACACTGAAGCTTTCTTT. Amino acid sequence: CAWSPGGPRDTEAFF.

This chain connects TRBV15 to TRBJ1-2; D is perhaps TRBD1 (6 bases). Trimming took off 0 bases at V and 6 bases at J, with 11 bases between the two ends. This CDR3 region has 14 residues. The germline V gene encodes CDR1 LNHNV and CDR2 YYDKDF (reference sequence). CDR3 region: CATSRDLAGDGYTF. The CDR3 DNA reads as TGTGCCACCAGCAGAGATCTAGCAGGGGATGGCTACACCTTC.

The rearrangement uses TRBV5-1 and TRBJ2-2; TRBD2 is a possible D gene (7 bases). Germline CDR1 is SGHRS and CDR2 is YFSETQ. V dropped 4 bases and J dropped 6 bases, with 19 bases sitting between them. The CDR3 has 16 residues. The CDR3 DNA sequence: TGCGCCAGCAGCCCCTTTGGGGGGGGCTCATCCGGGGAGCTGTTTTTT. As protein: CASSPFGGGSSGELFF.

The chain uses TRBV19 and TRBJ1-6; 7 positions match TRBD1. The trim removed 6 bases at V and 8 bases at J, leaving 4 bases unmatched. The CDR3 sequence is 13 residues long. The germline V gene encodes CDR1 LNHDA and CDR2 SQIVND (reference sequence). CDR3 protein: CASRTGLDSPLHF. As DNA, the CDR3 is TGTGCCAGTAGGACAGGGTTGGATTCACCCCTCCACTTT.

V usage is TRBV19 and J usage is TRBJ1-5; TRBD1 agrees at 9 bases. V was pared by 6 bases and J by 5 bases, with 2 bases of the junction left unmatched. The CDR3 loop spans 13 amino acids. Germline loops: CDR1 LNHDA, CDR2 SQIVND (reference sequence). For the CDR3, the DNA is TGTGCCAGTAGAACAGGGGGCGATCAGCCCCAGCATTTT. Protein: CASRTGGDQPQHF.

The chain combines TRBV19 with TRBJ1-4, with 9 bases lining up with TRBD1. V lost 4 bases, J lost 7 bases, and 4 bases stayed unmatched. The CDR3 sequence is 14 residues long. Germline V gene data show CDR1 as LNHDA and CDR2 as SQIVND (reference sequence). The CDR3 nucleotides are TGTGCCAGTAGTAGGGACAGGGAGGGTGAAAAACTGTTTTTT. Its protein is CASSRDREGEKLFF.

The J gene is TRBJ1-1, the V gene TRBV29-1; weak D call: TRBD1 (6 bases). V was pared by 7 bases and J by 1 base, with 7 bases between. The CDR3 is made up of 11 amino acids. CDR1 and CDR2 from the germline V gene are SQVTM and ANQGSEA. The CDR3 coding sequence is TGCAGCGGGACAGCGAACACTGAAGCTTTCTTT. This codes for CSGTANTEAFF.

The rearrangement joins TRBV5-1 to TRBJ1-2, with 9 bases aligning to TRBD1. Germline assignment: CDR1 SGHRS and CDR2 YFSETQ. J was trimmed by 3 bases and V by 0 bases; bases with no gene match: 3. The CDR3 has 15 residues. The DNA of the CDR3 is TGCGCCAGCAGCTTGGGGACAGGGGAAGACTATGGCTACACCTTC. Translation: CASSLGTGEDYGYTF.

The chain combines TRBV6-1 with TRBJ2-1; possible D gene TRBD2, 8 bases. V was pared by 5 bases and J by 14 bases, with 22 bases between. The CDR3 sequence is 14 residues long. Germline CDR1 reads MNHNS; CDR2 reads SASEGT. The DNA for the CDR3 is TGTGCCAGCAGTCCCCCGGGAGGGGGGACAGATAAGTTCTTC. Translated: CASSPPGGGTDKFF.

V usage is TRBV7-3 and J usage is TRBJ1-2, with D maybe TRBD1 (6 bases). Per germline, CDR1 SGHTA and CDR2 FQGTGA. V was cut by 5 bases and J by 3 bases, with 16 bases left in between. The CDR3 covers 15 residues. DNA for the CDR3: TGTGCCAGCAGCCCAAGCTACAGGGACGACTATGGCTACACCTTC. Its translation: CASSPSYRDDYGYTF. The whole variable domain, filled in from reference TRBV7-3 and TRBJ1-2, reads GAGVSQTPSNKVTEKGKYVELRCDPISGHTALYWYRQSLGQGPEFLIYFQGTGAADDSGLPNDRFFAVRPEGSVSTLKIQRTERGDSAVYLCASSPSYRDDYGYTFGSGTRLTVV.

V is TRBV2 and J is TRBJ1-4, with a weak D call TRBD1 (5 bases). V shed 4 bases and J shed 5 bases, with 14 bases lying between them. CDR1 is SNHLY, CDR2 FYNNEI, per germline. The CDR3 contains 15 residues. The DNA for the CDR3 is TGTGCCAGCAGTGGGACACAGAATTACAATGAAAAACTGTTTTTT. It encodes CASSGTQNYNEKLFF.

This CDR3 reads CASSEARFNSNQPQHF. The CDR3 coding sequence is TGTGCCAGCAGTGAAGCCAGGTTTAATAGCAATCAGCCCCAGCATTTT. This chain joins TRBV2 and TRBJ1-5; unclear D gene. CDR1 is SNHLY, CDR2 FYNNEI, per germline. The CDR3 loop spans 16 amino acids. Deletions cut 0 bases from V and 0 bases from J, with 9 bases between.

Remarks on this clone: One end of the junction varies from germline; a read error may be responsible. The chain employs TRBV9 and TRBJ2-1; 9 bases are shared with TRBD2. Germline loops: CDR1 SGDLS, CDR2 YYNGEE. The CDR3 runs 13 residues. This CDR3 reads CASSPGTSPLGLF. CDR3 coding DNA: TGTGCCAGCAGCCCCGGGACTAGCCCCCTCGGGCTCTTC.

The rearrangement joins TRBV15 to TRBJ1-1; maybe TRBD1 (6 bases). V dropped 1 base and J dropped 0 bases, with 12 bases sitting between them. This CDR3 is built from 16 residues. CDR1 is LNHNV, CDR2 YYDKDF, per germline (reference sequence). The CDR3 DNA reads TGTGCCACCAGCAGAGGCACCGGGACACTGAACACTGAAGCTTTCTTT. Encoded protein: CATSRGTGTLNTEAFF. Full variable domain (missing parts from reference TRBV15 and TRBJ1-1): DAMVIQNPRYQVTQFGKPVTLSCSQTLNHNVMYWYQQKSSQAPKLLFHYYDKDFNNEADTPDNFQSRRPNTSFCFLDIRSPGLGDTAMYLCATSRGTGTLNTEAFFGQGTRLTVV.

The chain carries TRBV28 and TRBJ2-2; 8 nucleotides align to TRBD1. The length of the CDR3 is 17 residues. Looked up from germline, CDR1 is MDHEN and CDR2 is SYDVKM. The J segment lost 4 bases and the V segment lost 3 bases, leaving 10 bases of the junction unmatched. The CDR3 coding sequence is TGTGCCAGCAGTTTCTACTGGACAGGGCGGGGCACCGGGGAGCTGTTTTTT. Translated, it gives CASSFYWTGRGTGELFF. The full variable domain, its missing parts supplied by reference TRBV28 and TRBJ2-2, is DVKVTQSSRYLVKRTGEKVFLECVQDMDHENMFWYRQDPGLGLRLIYFSYDVKMKEKGDIPEGYSVSREKKERFSLILESASTNQTSMYLCASSFYWTGRGTGELFFGEGSRLTVL.

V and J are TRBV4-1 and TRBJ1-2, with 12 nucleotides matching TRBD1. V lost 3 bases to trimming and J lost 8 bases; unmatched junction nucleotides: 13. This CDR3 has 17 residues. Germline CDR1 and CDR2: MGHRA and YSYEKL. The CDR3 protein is CASSQDPLGQGALGYTF. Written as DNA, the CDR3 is TGCGCCAGCAGCCAGGACCCTCTGGGACAGGGGGCCTTAGGCTACACCTTC.

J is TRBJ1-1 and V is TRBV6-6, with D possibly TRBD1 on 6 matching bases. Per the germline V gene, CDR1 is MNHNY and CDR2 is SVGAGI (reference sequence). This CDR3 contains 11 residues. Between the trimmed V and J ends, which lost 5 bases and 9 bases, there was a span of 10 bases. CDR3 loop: CASSPDSKAFF. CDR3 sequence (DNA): TGTGCCAGCAGTCCGGACAGCAAAGCTTTCTTT.

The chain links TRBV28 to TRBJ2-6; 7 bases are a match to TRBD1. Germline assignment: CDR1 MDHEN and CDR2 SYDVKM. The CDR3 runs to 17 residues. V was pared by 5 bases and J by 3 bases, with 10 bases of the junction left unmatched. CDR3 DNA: TGTGCCAGCAGTCTTATACAGGGGCGAGGTGGGGCCAACGTCCTGACTTTC. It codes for CASSLIQGRGGANVLTF.

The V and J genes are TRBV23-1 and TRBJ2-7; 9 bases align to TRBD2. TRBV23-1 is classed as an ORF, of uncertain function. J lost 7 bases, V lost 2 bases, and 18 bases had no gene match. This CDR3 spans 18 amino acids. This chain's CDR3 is CASSQLPTLIAGVEEQYF. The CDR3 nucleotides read TGCGCCAGCAGTCAACTACCCACCTTAATAGCGGGAGTTGAGGAGCAGTACTTC.

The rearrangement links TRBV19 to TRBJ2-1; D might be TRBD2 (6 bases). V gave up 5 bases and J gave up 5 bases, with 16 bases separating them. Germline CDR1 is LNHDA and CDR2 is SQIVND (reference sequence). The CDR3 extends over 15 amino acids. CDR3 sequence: CASSGLTAGHNEQFF. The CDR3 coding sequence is TGTGCCAGTAGTGGTCTGACGGCGGGGCACAATGAGCAGTTCTTC.

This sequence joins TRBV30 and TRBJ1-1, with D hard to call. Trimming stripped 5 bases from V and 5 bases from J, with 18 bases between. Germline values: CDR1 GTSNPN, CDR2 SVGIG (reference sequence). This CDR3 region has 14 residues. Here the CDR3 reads CAWSPKVRKTEAFF. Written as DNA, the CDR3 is TGTGCCTGGTCTCCGAAGGTCAGGAAAACTGAAGCTTTCTTT.